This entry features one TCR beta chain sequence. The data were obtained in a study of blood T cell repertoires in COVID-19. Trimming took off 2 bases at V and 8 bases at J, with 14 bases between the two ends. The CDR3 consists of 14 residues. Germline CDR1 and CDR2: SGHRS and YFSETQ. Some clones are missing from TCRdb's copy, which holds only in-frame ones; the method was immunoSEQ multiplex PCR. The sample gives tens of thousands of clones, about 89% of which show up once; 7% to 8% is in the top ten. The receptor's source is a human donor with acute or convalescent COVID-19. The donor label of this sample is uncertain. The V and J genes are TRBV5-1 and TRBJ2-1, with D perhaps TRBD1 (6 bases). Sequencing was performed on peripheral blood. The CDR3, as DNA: TGCGCCAGCAGCTTTGGCCGAGGGGGTCATGAGCAGTTCTTC. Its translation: CASSFGRGGHEQFF.